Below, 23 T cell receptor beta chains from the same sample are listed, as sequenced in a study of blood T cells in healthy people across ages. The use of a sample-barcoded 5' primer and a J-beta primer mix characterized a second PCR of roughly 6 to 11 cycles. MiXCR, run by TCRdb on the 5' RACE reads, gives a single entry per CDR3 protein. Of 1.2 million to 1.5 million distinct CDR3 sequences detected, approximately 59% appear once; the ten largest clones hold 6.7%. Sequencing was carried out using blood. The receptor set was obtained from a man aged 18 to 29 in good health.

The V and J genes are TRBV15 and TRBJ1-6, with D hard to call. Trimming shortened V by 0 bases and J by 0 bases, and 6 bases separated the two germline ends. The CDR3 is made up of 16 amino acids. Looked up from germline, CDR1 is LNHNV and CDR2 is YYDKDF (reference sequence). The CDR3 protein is CATSRDRNSYNSPLHF. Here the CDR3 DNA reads TGTGCCACCAGCAGAGACCGAAACTCCTATAATTCACCCCTCCACTTT.

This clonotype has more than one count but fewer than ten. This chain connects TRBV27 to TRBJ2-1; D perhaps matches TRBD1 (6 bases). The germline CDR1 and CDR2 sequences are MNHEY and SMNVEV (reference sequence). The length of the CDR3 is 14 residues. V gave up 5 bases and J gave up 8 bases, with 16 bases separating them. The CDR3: CASSPGTPSDEQFF. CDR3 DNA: TGTGCCAGCAGTCCCGGGACACCCAGCGATGAGCAGTTCTTC.

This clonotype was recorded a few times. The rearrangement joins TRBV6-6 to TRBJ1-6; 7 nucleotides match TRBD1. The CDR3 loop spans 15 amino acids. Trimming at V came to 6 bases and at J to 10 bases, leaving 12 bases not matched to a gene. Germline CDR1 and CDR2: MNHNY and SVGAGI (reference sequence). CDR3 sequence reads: CASRSRGTVISPLHF. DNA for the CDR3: TGTGCCAGCAGATCCCGCGGGACAGTTATCTCACCCCTCCACTTT.

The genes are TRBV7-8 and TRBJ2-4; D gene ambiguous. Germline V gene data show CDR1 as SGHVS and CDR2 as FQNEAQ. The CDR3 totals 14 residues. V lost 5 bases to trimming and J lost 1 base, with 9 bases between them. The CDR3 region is CASSLSSAKNIQYF. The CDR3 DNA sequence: TGTGCCAGCAGCCTCTCGAGCGCCAAAAACATTCAGTACTTC.

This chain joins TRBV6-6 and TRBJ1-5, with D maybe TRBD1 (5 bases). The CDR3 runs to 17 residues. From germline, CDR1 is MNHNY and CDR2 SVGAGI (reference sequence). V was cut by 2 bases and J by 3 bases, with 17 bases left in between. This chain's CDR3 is CASSYNMGVDNNQPQHF. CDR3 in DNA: TGTGCCAGCAGTTACAATATGGGGGTGGATAACAATCAGCCCCAGCATTTT.

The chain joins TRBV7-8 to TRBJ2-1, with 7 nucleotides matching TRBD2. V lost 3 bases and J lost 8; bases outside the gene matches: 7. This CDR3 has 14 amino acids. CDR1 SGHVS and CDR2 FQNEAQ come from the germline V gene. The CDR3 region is CASSFTLGRDEQFF. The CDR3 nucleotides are TGTGCCAGCAGCTTTACGCTAGGGAGGGATGAGCAGTTCTTC.

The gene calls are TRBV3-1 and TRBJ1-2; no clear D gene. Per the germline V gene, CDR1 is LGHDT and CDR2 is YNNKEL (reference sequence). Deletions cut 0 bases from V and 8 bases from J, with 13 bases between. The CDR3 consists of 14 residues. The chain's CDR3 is CASSQDNSVEGYTF. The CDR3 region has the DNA TGTGCCAGCAGCCAAGATAATTCGGTCGAGGGCTACACCTTC. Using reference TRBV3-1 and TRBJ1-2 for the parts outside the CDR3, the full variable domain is DTAVSQTPKYLVTQMGNDKSIKCEQNLGHDTMYWYKQDSKKFLKIMFSYNNKELIINETVPNRFSPKSPDKAHLNLHINSLELGDSAVYFCASSQDNSVEGYTFGSGTRLTVV.

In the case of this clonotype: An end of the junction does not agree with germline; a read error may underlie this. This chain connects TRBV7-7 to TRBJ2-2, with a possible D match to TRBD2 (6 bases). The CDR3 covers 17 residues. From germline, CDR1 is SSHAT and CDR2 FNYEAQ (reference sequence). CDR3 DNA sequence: TGTGCCATCAGCTTATATGGTCGATGGGGGGACACCGGGGAGCTGTTTTTT. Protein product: CAISLYGRWGDTGELFF.

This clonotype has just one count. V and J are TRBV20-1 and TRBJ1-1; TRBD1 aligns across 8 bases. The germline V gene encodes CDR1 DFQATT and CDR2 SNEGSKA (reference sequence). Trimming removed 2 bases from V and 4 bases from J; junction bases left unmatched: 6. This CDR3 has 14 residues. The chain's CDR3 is CSARMQGAGTEAFF. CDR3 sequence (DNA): TGCAGTGCTAGAATGCAGGGGGCTGGCACTGAAGCTTTCTTT.

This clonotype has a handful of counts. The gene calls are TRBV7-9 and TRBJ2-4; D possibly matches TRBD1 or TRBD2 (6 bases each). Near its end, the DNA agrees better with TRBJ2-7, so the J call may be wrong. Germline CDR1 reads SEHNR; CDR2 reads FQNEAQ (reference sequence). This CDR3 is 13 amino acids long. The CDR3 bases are TGTGCCAGCAGCTCGAGTGGGGGGCTCGAGCAGTACTTC. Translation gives CASSSSGGLEQYF.

The CDR3: CASSQALGTSDTDTQYF. Written as DNA, the CDR3 is TGCGCCAGCAGCCAGGCCTTGGGGACTAGCGACACAGATACGCAGTATTTT. The chain couples TRBV4-1 to TRBJ2-3, with 10 bases fitting TRBD2. This CDR3 region has 17 residues. Germline V lookup: CDR1 MGHRA, CDR2 YSYEKL. Trimming cost V 3 bases and J 2 bases; bases outside gene matches: 8.

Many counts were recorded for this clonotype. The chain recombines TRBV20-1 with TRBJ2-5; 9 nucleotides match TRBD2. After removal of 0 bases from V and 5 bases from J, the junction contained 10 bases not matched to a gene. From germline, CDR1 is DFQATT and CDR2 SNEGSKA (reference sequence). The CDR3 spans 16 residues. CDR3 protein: CSAREPSGELGETQYF. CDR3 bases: TGCAGTGCTAGAGAGCCTAGCGGGGAATTGGGGGAGACCCAGTACTTC.

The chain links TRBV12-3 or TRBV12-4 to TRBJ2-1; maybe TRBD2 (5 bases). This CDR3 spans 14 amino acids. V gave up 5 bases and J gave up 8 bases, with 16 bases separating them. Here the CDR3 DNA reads TGTGCCAGCAGTCTACGCTTCGGGGTCGATGAGCAGTTCTTC. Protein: CASSLRFGVDEQFF.

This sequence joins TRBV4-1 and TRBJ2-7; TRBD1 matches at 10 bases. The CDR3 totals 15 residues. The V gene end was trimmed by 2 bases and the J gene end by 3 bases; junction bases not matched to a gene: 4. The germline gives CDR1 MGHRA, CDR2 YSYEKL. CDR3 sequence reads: CASSQLRDRGYEQYF. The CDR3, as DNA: TGCGCCAGCAGCCAACTCCGGGACAGGGGCTACGAGCAGTACTTC.

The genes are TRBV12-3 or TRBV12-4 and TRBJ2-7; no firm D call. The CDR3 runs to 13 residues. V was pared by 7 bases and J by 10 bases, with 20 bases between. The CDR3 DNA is TGTGCCAGCACCTCGGGCCCAGCCCAGGCCCAGTACTTC. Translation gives CASTSGPAQAQYF.

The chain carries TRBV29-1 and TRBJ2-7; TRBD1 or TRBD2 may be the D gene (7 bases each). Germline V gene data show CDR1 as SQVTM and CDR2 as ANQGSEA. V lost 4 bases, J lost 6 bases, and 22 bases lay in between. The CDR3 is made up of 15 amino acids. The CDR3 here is CSVVGGDSPPREQYF. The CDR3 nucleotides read TGCAGCGTTGTAGGGGGGGACAGTCCTCCTCGCGAGCAGTACTTC.

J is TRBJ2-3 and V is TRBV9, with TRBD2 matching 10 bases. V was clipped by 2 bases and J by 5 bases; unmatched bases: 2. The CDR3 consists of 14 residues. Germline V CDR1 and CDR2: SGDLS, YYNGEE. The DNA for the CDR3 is TGTGCCAGCAGCGTCAGCGGGAGGGTAGATACGCAGTATTTT. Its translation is CASSVSGRVDTQYF.

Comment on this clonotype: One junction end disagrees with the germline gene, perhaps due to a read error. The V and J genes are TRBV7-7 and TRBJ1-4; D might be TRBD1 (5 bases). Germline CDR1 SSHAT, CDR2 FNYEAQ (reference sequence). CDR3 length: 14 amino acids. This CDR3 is CASTGDCFNEKLFF. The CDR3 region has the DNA TGTGCTAGCACCGGGGACTGTTTTAATGAAAAACTGTTTTTT.

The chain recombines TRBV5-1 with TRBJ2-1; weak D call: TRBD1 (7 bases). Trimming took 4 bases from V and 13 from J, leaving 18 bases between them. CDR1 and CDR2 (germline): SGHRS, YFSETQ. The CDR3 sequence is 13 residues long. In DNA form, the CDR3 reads TGCGCCAGCAGCGGGGACAGCCGGGAGACCCAGTTCTTC. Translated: CASSGDSRETQFF.

CDR3 in amino acids: CASSFPSGRYNEQFF. The CDR3 region has the DNA TGTGCCAGCAGCTTTCCTAGCGGGAGGTACAATGAGCAGTTCTTC. The chain uses TRBV11-2 and TRBJ2-1; TRBD2 matches at 11 bases. The CDR3 contains 15 residues. Germline V lookup: CDR1 SGHAT, CDR2 FQNNGV. Trimming took 3 bases from V and 4 from J; bases not matched to a gene: 2.

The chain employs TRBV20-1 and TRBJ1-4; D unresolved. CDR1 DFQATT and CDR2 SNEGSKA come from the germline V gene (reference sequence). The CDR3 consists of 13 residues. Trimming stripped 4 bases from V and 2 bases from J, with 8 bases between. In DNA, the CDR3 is TGCAGTGCTAAGGAACACACTAATGAAAAACTGTTTTTT. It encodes CSAKEHTNEKLFF.

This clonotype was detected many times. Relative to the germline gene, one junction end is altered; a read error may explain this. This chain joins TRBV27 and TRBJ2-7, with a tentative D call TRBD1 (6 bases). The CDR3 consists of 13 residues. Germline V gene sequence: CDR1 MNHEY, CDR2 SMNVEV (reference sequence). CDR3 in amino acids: CASSPDRSYEQYF. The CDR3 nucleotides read TGCGCCAGCAGCCCTGACAGGTCCTACGAGCAGTACTTC.

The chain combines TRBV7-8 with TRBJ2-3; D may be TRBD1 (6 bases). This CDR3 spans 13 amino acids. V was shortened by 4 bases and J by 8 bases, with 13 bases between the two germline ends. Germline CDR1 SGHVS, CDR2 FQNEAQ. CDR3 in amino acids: CASSSNREITQYF. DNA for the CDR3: TGTGCCAGCAGCTCGAACAGGGAGATTACGCAGTATTTT.